This T cell receptor beta chain was identified during a study of regulatory T cells in long-lasting Graves disease. General observations from the study: The persistent group shared 2,741 public clonotypes, more than the 950 to 1,000 shared by new patients.

Trimming cost V 0 bases and J 6 bases; bases outside gene matches: 6. The length of the CDR3 is 15 residues. Germline V gene sequence: CDR1 MNHNY, CDR2 SVGAGI (reference sequence). This clonotype was picked up many times. Its antigen remains unidentified. The sample's time point: persistent/refractory GD, antithyroid drugs over 5 years with positive TRAb. Scientists built the TCR library using RNA that was extracted from PBMCs. Patients hailed from an endocrinology department in Xi'an, China. Arm-PCR with iRepertoire HTBI primers amplified the CDR3 regions for these TCR beta libraries. TCRdb re-called the multiplex PCR reads through MiXCR, storing one row per CDR3 protein. The data show under 450,000 distinct CDR3 sequences, about 20% seen once.

The receptor comes from a female donor with Graves disease. V usage is TRBV6-6 and J usage is TRBJ1-2, with TRBD1 matching over 8 bases. Sequencing used peripheral blood mononuclear cells (PBMCs), obtained when the disease was refractory, from a patient treated with antithyroid drugs. The CDR3 region is CASSYSSTGVNGYTF. The CDR3 coding sequence is TGTGCCAGCAGTTACTCGTCGACAGGGGTGAATGGCTACACCTTC.